This T cell receptor (beta chain) was observed in a study of blood T cells in healthy people across ages. Study results and caveats: Compared with aged donors, long-lived donors showed fewer expanded clones, suggesting selection.

This clonotype was observed once. The antigen is not known. CDR3 length: 14 residues. The germline CDR1 and CDR2 sequences are LNHDA and SQIVND (reference sequence). The authors ran a second PCR of roughly 6 to 11 cycles using a sample-barcoded 5' primer and a J-beta primer mix. TCRdb used MiXCR to reprocess the 5' RACE reads, holding one entry per CDR3 protein. The sample consists of fewer than 2 million distinct CDR3 sequences, around 40% of them appearing once. This clonotype was obtained from a human donor in good health. This chain uses TRBV19 with TRBJ2-5; the match to TRBD2 covers 8 bases. The tail of the sequence fits TRBJ2-7 better, so the J call may be wrong. The sequenced sample consisted of blood. The CDR3 protein is CASNGLAPPYEQYF. Here the CDR3 DNA reads TGTGCCAGCAATGGACTAGCACCTCCCTACGAGCAGTACTTC.